Shown below are 2 T cell receptor beta chains from a single sample sequenced in a study of response to subunit inactivated influenza vaccine. From the RT-PCR reads, TCRdb called clonotypes with MiXCR, one entry per CDR3 protein. The table shows a few hundred thousand distinct CDR3 sequences, with about 11% occurring only once. This sample also appeared in a second study, on T cells expressing NK-cell markers. That investigation notes: Scientists made TCR beta cDNA using 5'RACE template switching with UMIs.

The sample here was PBMCs from blood, taken on the day of vaccination. The receptors were sampled from a man aged 45-65 years who received an inactivated influenza vaccine.

This clonotype was seen many times. The V gene is TRBV6-5, the J gene TRBJ1-1; no reliable D call. V gave up 2 bases and J gave up 1 base, with 8 bases separating them. CDR3 length: 14 residues. Germline CDR1 MNHEY, CDR2 SVGAGI. CDR3 in DNA: TGTGCCAGCAGTTACAGCGGTGGGAACACTGAAGCTTTCTTT. As protein: CASSYSGGNTEAFF.

In its sample, this clonotype was seen a few times. The chain is built from TRBV28 and TRBJ2-2; D gene unclear. The germline CDR1 and CDR2 sequences are MDHEN and SYDVKM. The CDR3 extends over 15 amino acids. The ends were cut back, 6 bases at V and 6 bases at J, with 17 bases in the middle. The chain's CDR3 is CASSITVGGSGELFF. CDR3 sequence (DNA): TGTGCCAGCAGCATTACCGTAGGTGGTTCCGGGGAGCTGTTTTTT.